The T cell receptor beta chain described here comes from a study of CD8 T cells in Susac syndrome. Per the germline V gene, CDR1 is DFQATT and CDR2 is SNEGSKA (reference sequence). This CDR3 spans 13 amino acids. The RNA input was about 0.45 to 1 ug, and it was reverse transcribed with random hexamers. Amplification of TCR beta CDR3 spanned 54 Vbeta and 13 Jbeta via immunoSEQ multiplex PCR. TCRdb re-called the immunoSEQ multiplex PCR reads through MiXCR, storing one row per CDR3 protein. The sample lists about 200,000 distinct CDR3 sequences, around 95% occurring once. What was sequenced was CD4+ T cells from PBMCs. The V and J genes are TRBV20-1 and TRBJ2-3; TRBD2 aligns across 10 bases. This clonotype was obtained from a human donor in good health. The CDR3 loop reads CRVSGGTTDTQYF. CDR3 sequence (DNA): TGCAGGGTTAGCGGGGGGACCACAGATACGCAGTATTTT.